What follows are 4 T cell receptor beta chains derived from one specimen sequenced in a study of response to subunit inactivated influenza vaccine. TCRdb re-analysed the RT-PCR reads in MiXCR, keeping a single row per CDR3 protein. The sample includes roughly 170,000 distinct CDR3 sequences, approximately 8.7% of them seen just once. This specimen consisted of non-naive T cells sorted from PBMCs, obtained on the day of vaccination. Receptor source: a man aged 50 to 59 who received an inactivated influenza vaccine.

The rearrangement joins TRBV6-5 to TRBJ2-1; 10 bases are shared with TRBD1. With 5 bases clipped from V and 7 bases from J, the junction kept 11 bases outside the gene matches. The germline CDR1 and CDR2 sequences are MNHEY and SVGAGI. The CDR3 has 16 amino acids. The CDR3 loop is CASSLRDRGLSNEQFF. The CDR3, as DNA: TGTGCCAGCAGTCTACGGGACAGGGGATTATCAAATGAGCAGTTCTTC.

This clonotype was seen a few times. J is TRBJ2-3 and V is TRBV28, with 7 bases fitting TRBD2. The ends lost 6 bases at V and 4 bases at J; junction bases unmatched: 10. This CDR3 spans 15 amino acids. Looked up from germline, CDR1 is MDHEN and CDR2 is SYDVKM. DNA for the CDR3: TGTGCCAGCAGGTCACGGGAGGCCGGGGCAGATACGCAGTATTTT. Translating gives CASRSREAGADTQYF. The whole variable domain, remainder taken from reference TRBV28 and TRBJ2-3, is DVKVTQSSRYLVKRTGEKVFLECVQDMDHENMFWYRQDPGLGLRLIYFSYDVKMKEKGDIPEGYSVSREKKERFSLILESASTNQTSMYLCASRSREAGADTQYFGPGTRLTVL.

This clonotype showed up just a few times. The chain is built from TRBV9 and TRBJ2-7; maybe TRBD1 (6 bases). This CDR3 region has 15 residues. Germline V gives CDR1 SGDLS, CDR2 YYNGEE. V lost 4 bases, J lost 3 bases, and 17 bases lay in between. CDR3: CASSLSDRLGYEQYF. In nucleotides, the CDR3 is TGTGCCAGCAGCCTCAGTGACAGGCTCGGCTACGAGCAGTACTTC.

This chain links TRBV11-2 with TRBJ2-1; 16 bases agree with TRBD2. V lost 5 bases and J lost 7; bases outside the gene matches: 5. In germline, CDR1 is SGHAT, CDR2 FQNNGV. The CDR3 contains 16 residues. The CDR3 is CASSQGLAGGQNEQFF. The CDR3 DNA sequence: TGTGCCAGCAGCCAGGGACTAGCGGGGGGGCAAAATGAGCAGTTCTTC.